This TCR beta chain stems from a study of shared clonotypes between healthy human individuals. Study-wide background: Aged 18 to 49, the donors were a couple of women and a few men.

About this clone itself: The target antigen is unknown.

This CDR3 is 11 amino acids long. Germline lookup yields CDR1 MGHDK and CDR2 SYGVNS. V was shortened by 7 bases and J by 4 bases, with 8 bases between the two germline ends. The method was immunoSEQ multiplex PCR; TCRdb's version includes in-frame clones alone and lacks a portion of them. This repertoire shows roughly 600,000 clones, 95% to 98% found once; its top ten account for 0.3%. Naive CD8 cells comprised CD45RO-negative, CCR7-positively selected cells, excluding terminally differentiated effector memory CD45RA+ cells. The study drew all its donors from Caucasian adults living in Nashville, Tennessee. Study findings and constraints: It was anticipated that sequencing depth would influence how many clonotypes donors shared. Naive subsets typically showed greater estimated richness than memory subsets.

Specimen: naive CD8+ T cells sorted from blood. V usage is TRBV25-1 and J usage is TRBJ2-7; maybe TRBD1 (6 bases). This clonotype originated in a man between 25 and 39 years old in good health. This chain's CDR3 is CASTTGYEQYF. CDR3 bases: TGTGCCAGCACCACAGGGTACGAGCAGTACTTC.